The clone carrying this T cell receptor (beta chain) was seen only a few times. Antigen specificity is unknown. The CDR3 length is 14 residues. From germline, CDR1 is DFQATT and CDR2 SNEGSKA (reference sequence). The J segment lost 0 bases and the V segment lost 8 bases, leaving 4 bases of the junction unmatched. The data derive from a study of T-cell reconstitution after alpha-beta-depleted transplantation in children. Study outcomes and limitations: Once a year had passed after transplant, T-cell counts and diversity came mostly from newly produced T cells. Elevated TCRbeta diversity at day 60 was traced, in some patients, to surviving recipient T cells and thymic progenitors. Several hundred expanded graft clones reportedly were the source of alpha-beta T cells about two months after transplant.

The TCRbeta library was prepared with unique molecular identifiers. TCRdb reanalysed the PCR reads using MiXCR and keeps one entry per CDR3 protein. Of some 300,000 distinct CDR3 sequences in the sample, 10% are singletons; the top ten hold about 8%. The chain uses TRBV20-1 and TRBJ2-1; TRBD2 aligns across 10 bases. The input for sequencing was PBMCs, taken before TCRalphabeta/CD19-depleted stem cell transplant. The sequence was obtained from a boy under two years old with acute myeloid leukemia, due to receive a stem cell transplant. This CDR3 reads CSSVAGGSYNEQFF. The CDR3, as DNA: TGCAGTTCTGTAGCGGGGGGCTCCTACAATGAGCAGTTCTTC.